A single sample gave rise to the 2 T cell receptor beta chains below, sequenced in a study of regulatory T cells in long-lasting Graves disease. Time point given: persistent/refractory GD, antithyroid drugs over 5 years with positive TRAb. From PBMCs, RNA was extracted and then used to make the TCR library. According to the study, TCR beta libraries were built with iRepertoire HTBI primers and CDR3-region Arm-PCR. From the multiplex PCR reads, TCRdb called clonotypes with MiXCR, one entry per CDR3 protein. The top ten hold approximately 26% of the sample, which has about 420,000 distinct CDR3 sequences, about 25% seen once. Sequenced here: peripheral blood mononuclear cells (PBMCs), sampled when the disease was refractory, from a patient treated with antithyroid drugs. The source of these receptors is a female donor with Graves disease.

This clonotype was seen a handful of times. The CDR3 region has the DNA TGTGCCAGCAGCCCTGGGACTAGCTGGGGGAAAGAGACCCAGTACTTC. Amino acids: CASSPGTSWGKETQYF. This chain connects TRBV3-1 to TRBJ2-5, with TRBD2 matching over 9 bases. J was trimmed by 3 bases and V by 4 bases; bases with no gene match: 9. The CDR3 runs to 16 residues. Per germline, CDR1 LGHDT and CDR2 YNNKEL (reference sequence).

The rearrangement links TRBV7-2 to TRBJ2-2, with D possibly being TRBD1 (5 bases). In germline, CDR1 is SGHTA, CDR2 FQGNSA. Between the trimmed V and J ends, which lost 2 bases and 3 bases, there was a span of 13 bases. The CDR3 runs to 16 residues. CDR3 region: CASSLRGFRDTGELFF. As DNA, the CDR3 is TGTGCCAGCAGCTTAAGGGGTTTTCGGGACACCGGGGAGCTGTTTTTT.